This T cell receptor (beta chain) stems from a study of OX40 agonist ivuxolimab in advanced cancers. General study findings and limits: The investigators did not determine what antigen specificity the expanded peripheral T cells had.

The CDR3 loop spans 16 amino acids. V trimming: 4 bases; J trimming: 2 bases; junction bases outside the gene matches: 7. Per germline, CDR1 MDHEN and CDR2 SYDVKM. A remark on this clone: Its target is unknown.

Sequencing was performed with immunoSEQ multiplex PCR; in TCRdb, only in-frame clones are kept and a portion is missing. The sample records approximately 120,000 clones, 85% to 95% being singletons. The specimen was CD4+ or CD8+ T cells sorted from blood, collected in a trial of the OX40 agonist ivuxolimab. The TCR originated in an adult with an advanced solid tumor such as melanoma, head and neck, liver or kidney cancer. The chain combines TRBV28 with TRBJ1-5; 8 nucleotides line up with TRBD1. The CDR3 DNA reads as TGTGCCAGCAGTTCACCCAGGGGGCAAGGCAATCAGCCCCAGCATTTT. It encodes CASSSPRGQGNQPQHF.